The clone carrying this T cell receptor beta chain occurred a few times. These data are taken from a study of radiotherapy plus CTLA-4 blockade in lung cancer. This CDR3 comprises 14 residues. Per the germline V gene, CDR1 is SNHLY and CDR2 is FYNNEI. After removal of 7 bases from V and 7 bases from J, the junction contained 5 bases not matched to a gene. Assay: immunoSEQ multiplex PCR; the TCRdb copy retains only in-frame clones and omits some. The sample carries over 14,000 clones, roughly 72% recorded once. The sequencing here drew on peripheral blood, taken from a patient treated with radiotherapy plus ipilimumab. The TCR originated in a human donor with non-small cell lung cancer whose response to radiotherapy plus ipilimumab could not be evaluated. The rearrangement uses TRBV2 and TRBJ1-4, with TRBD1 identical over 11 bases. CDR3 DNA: TGTGCCAGCAATGCGGGGACAGGGGGTGAAAAACTGTTTTTT. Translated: CASNAGTGGEKLFF.